This T cell receptor (beta chain) was sequenced in a study of blood T cell repertoires in COVID-19. Participant age was roughly 18 to 90 years, and participants resided in roughly 25 US areas. Participants reported their clinical history, and cohort assignment relied on those reports. Sequencing used immunoSEQ multiplex PCR; TCRdb keeps in-frame clones, though not all of them. The table shows approximately 480,000 clones, with approximately 90% occurring only once. The CDR3 has 15 residues. This TCR was recovered from a woman between 18 and 30 years old who had recovered from COVID-19. The sequenced material came from PBMCs or T cells enriched from blood (not recorded which). J is TRBJ2-7 and V is TRBV1; no check of the table's D call, TRBD1, against the DNA was made. TRBV1 is termed a pseudogene. CDR3 amino acids: CTSSQCRHRSYEQYF. The DNA for the CDR3 is TGCACCAGCAGCCAATGTAGACATCGCTCCTACGAGCAGTACTTC.